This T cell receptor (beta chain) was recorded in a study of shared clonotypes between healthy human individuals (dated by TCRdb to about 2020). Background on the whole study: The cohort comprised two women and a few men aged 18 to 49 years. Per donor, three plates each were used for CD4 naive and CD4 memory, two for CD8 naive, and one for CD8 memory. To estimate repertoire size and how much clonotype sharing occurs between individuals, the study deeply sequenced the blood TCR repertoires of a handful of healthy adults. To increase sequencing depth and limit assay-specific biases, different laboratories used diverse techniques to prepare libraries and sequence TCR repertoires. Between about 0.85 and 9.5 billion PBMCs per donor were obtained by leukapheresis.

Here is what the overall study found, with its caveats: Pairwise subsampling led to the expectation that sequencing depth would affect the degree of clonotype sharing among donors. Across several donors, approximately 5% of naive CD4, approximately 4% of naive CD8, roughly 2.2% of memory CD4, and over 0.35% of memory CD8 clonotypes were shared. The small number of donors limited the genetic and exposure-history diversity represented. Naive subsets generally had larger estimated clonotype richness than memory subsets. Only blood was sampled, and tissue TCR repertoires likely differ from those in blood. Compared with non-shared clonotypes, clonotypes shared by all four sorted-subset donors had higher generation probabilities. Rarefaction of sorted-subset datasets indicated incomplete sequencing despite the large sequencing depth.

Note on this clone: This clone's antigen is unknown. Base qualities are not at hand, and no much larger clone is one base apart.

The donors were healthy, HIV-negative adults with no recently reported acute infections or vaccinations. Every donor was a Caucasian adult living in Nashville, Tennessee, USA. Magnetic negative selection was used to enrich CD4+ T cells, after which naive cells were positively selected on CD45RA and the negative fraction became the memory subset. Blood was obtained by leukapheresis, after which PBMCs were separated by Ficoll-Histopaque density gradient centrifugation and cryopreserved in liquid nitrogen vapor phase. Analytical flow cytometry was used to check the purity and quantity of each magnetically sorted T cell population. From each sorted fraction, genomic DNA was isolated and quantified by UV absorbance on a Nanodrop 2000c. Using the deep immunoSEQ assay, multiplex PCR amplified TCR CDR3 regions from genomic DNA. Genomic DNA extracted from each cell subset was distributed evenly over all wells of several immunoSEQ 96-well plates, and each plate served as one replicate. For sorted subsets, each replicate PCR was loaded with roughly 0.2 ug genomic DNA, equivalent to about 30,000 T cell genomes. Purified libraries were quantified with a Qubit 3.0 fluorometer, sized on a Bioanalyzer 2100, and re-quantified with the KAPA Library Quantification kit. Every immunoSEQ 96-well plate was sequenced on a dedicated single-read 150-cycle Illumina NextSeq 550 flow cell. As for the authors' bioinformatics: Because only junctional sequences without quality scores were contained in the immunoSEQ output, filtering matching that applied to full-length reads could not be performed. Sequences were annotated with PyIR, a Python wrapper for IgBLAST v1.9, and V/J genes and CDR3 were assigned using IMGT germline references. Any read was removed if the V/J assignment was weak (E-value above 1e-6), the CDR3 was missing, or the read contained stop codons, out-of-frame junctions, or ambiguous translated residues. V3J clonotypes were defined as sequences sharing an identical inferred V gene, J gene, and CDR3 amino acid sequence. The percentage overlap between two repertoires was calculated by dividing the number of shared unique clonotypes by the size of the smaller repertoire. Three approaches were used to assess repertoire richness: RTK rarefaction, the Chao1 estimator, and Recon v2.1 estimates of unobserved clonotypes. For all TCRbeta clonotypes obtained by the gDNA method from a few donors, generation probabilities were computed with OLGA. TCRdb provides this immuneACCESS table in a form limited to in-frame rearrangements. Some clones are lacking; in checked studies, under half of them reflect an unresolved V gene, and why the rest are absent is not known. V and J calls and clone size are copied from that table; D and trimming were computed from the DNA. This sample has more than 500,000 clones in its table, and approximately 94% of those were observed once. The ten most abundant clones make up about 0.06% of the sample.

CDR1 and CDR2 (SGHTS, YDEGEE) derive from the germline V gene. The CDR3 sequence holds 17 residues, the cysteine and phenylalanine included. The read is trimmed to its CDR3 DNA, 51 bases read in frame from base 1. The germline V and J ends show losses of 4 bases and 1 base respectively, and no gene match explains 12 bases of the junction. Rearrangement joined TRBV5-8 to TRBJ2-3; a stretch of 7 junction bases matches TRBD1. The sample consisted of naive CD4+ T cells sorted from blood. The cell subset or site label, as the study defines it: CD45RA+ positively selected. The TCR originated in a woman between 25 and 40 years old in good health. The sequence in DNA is TGTGCCAGCAGCATAAGACAGGGATCGATACGCACAGATACGCAGTATTTT. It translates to CASSIRQGSIRTDTQYF.